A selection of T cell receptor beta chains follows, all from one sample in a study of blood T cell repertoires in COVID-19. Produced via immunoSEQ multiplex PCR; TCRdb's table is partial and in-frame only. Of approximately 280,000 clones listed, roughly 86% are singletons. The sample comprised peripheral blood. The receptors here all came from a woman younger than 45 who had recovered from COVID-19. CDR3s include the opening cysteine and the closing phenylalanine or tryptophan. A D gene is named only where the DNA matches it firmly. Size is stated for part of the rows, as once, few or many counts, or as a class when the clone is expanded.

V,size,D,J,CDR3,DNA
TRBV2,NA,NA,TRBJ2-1,CASSELENEQFF,TGTGCCAGCAGTGAATTAGAGAATGAGCAGTTCTTC
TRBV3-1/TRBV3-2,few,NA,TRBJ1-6,CASSQSRVSPLHF,TGTGCCAGCAGCCAATCCAGGGTTTCACCCCTCCACTTT
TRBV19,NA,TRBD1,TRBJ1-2,CASIGQGENYGYTF,TGTGCCAGTATCGGACAGGGTGAAAACTATGGCTACACCTTC
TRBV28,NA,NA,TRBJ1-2,CASSPATAGYTF,TGTGCCAGCAGCCCAGCGACAGCTGGCTACACCTTC
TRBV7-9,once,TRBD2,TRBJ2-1,CASSPSSGSSYNEQFF,TGTGCCAGCAGCCCCAGTAGCGGGAGCTCCTACAATGAGCAGTTCTTC
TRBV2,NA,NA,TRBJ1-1,CASIAQFMNTEAFF,TGTGCCAGCATAGCCCAGTTTATGAACACTGAAGCTTTCTTT
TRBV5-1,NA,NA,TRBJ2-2,CASSLPPGTASPNTGELFF,TGCGCCAGCAGCTTACCCCCCGGGACTGCGTCCCCGAACACCGGGGAGCTGTTTTTT
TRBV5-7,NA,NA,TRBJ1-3,CASSLIQFNSGNTIYF,TGTGCCAGCAGCTTGATTCAGTTCAACTCTGGAAACACCATATATTTT
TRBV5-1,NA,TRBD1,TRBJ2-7,CASSPGTGIYEQYF,TGCGCCAGCAGTCCCGGGACAGGGATCTACGAGCAGTACTTC
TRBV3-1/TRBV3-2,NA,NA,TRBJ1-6,CASSPGHRGAGLHF,TGTGCCAGCAGCCCTGGGCATCGCGGTGCGGGCCTCCACTTT
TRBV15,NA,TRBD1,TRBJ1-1,CATSRDSQGARRGTEAFF,TGTGCCACCAGCAGAGACTCTCAGGGGGCGCGGAGGGGAACTGAAGCTTTCTTT
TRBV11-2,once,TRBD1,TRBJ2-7,CASSLGTGSEQYF,TGTGCCAGCAGCTTAGGGACAGGGTCCGAGCAGTACTTC
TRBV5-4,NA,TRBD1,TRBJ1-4,CASSPGTGDEKLFF,TGTGCCAGCAGCCCAGGGACAGGGGATGAAAAACTGTTTTTT
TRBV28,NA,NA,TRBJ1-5,CASLQEGRKINQPQHF,TGTGCCAGCCTCCAAGAGGGCAGGAAAATTAATCAGCCCCAGCATTTT
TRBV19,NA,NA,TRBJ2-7,CASSIGSGSALTSYEQYF,TGTGCCAGTAGTATCGGGTCCGGCAGCGCCCTCACCTCCTACGAGCAGTACTTC
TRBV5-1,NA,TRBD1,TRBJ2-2,CASSLEGQGTGELFF,TGCGCCAGCAGCTTGGAGGGACAGGGCACCGGGGAGCTGTTTTTT
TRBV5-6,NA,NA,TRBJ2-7,CASSLVLRGEQYF,TGTGCCAGCAGCTTGGTTCTGCGAGGCGAGCAGTACTTC
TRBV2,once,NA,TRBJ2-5,CASSDQETQYF,TGTGCCAGCAGCGACCAAGAGACCCAGTACTTC
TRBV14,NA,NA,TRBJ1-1,CASSLTLFFGTEAFF,TGTGCCAGCAGCCTGACTTTGTTCTTTGGCACTGAAGCTTTCTTT
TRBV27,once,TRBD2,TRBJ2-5,CASSKRDPVETQYF,TGTGCCAGCAGCAAGCGGGATCCCGTGGAGACCCAGTACTTC
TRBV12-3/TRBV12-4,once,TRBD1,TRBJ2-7,CASTDRADEQYF,TGTGCCAGCACGGACAGGGCGGACGAGCAGTACTTC
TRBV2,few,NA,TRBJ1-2,CASSKGGRASMSYTF,TGTGCCAGCAGCAAAGGGGGAAGGGCGTCCATGAGCTACACCTTC
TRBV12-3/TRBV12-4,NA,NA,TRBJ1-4,CASSLSGEKLFF,TGTGCCAGCAGTTTATCCGGGGAAAAACTGTTTTTT
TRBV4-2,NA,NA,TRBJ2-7,CASSQGSGDKYEQYF,TGTGCCAGCAGCCAAGGGTCCGGGGATAAGTACGAGCAGTACTTC
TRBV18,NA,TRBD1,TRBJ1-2,CASSPSQGESRGYTF,TGTGCCAGCTCACCGTCACAGGGGGAGTCTCGTGGCTACACCTTC
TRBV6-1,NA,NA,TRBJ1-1,CASSEERGSKAFF,TGTGCCAGCAGTGAAGAAAGGGGTTCTAAAGCTTTCTTT
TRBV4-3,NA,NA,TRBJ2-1,CASSPQGWSYNEQFF,TGCGCCAGCAGCCCGCAGGGGTGGTCCTACAATGAGCAGTTCTTC
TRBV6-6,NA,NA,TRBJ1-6,CASSWVTMGSPLHF,TGTGCCAGCAGTTGGGTGACTATGGGCTCACCCCTCCACTTT
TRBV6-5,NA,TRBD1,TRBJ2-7,CASSYSTGGAEQYF,TGTGCCAGCAGTTACAGTACAGGGGGCGCCGAGCAGTACTTC
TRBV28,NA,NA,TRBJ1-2,CASSLIGGFLDGYTF,TGTGCCAGCAGTTTAATTGGGGGGTTCCTTGATGGCTACACCTTC
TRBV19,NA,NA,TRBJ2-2,CASSSWTGLGGELFF,TGTGCCAGTAGTAGTTGGACTGGTCTCGGCGGGGAGCTGTTTTTT
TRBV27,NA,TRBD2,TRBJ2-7,CASRLISGGALHEQYF,TGTGCCAGCAGACTAATCTCGGGGGGGGCCCTCCACGAGCAGTACTTC
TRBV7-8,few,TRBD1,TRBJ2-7,CASSLGDSSYEQYF,TGTGCCAGCAGCTTAGGGGACAGCTCCTACGAGCAGTACTTC
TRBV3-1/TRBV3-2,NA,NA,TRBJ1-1,CASSQDLDRFEAFF,TGTGCCAGCAGCCAAGATCTGGACAGATTTGAAGCTTTCTTT
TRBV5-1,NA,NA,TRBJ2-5,CASSYRDFLQETQYF,TGCGCCAGCAGTTACCGGGACTTCCTCCAAGAGACCCAGTACTTC
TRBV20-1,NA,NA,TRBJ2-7,CSAIDSSFYSYEQYF,TGCAGTGCTATTGATTCTAGCTTCTACTCCTACGAGCAGTACTTC